These T cell receptor beta chains were read from a single sample in a study of cytomegalovirus exposure and HLA in healthy donors. The protocol was immunoSEQ multiplex PCR, while the TCRdb copy is restricted to in-frame clones and leaves out a portion. Of approximately 110,000 clones detected, roughly 73% appear once; the ten largest clones hold over 7.5%. Sequences were obtained from PBMCs. Every receptor here comes from a woman aged 40 to 49 in good health and CMV-seropositive. The conserved cysteine and the conserved F or W are not part of the CDR3 here.

TRBV10-3	TRBJ1-1	AISGGSRRDTEAF
TRBV5-1	TRBJ2-1	ASSLGQGDGIEQF
TRBV10-1	TRBJ2-1	ASSPAGEYNEQF
TRBV5-6	TRBJ2-1	ASSWGRTSGLEQF
TRBV20-1	TRBJ2-3	SARGGDTQY
TRBV5-6	TRBJ1-2	ASSLVDSRYGYT
TRBV5-4	TRBJ1-6	ASRSDRISSPLH
TRBV29-1	TRBJ2-7	SGHNEQY
TRBV29-1	TRBJ1-5	SAGALVGPGGEDSNQPQH
TRBV6-1	TRBJ1-1	ASSSGILTEAF
TRBV7-8	TRBJ2-1	ASSLRTSGYNEQF
TRBV5-1	-	ASSLGGASDEQY
TRBV5-1	TRBJ1-4	ASSFTGRANEKLF
TRBV28	TRBJ2-3	ASSLTSGGPTDTQY
TRBV6-5	TRBJ2-7	ASSTPGAYRGEQY
TRBV11-2	TRBJ2-7	ASSLSGVGH
TRBV4-1	TRBJ1-3	ASSRTGGPGNTIY
TRBV5-6	TRBJ1-6	ASSLGWTNSPLH
TRBV5-1	TRBJ2-5	ASSLLGGQETQY
TRBV18	TRBJ2-3	ASSPSITDTQY
TRBV5-1	TRBJ2-7	ASSLYSYEQY
TRBV15	-	ATSRGTTYEQY
TRBV28	TRBJ2-3	ASRLTGSYVGTQY
TRBV28	TRBJ1-6	ASSSQGPGDSPLH
TRBV5-4	TRBJ2-1	ASSGLVVGREQF
TRBV18	TRBJ2-3	ASSLTLGIHTQY
TRBV18	TRBJ1-2	ASSEGLSGYT
TRBV29-1	TRBJ2-5	SIRGAVETQY
TRBV4-1	TRBJ1-2	ASSQGQNTNYGYT
TRBV7-2	TRBJ2-2	ASSRDTNTGELF
TRBV28	TRBJ1-2	ASSRHGPNYGYT